These 25 T cell receptor beta chains share one sample of origin, sequenced in a study of technical replicates of blood from a handful of donors (dated by TCRdb to about 2017). Library method: the immunoSEQ multiplex PCR assay. Imported from immuneACCESS, the table was reduced by TCRdb to in-frame sequences with V and J called. These copies leave out some clones; in studies compared against another copy, an unresolved V gene accounts for under half, and the cause of the remainder is not known. The sample table shows 65,000 to 80,000 clones, and roughly 98% are seen once. The ten largest clones take up around 0.2% of the sample. The sequenced sample consisted of T cells isolated from PBMCs. These receptors were obtained from a human donor in good health.

V gene TRBV5-4 combines with J gene TRBJ2-7; 7 bases line up with TRBD2. Germline CDR1 reads SGHNT; CDR2 reads YYREEE (reference sequence). The CDR3 covers 15 residues. Trimming at V came to 4 bases and at J to 2 bases, leaving 9 bases not matched to a gene. CDR3 in DNA: TGTGCCAGCAGCGCCAGCGGGAAGAAGGCCTACGAGCAGTACTTC. Its protein is CASSASGKKAYEQYF.

The chain is built from TRBV6-5 and TRBJ2-1; no firm D call. The V and J ends lost 3 bases and 0 bases respectively, with 6 bases between them. The germline gives CDR1 MNHEY, CDR2 SVGAGI. This CDR3 has 14 residues. CDR3 sequence reads: CASSYLSSYNEQFF. The CDR3 DNA reads TGTGCCAGCAGTTATCTTAGCTCCTACAATGAGCAGTTCTTC.

V gene TRBV19 combines with J gene TRBJ1-5, with no clear D. V was shortened by 1 base and J by 3 bases, with 10 bases between the two germline ends. There are 15 residues in the CDR3. In germline, CDR1 is LNHDA, CDR2 SQIVND (reference sequence). CDR3 residues: CASSIGRSNNQPQHF. For the CDR3, the DNA is TGTGCCAGTAGTATAGGGAGGAGTAACAATCAGCCCCAGCATTTT.

The V call is TRBV5-1, the J call TRBJ2-2; D is possibly TRBD1 (5 bases). Germline V lookup: CDR1 SGHRS, CDR2 YFSETQ. There are 14 residues in the CDR3. V gave up 0 bases and J gave up 5 bases, with 8 bases separating them. DNA for the CDR3: TGCGCCAGCAGCTTGGGTTCAGGGACCGGGGAGCTGTTTTTT. The encoded protein is CASSLGSGTGELFF.

V is TRBV7-9 and J is TRBJ1-1; D is perhaps TRBD1 (5 bases). The CDR3 runs to 13 residues. The V gene's germline CDR1 is SEHNR and CDR2 FQNEAQ (reference sequence). Trimming removed 1 base from V and 3 bases from J, with 6 bases in between. The DNA of the CDR3 is TGTGCCAGCAGCTTAGTCAGGGACACTGAAGCTTTCTTT. This sequence encodes CASSLVRDTEAFF. The entire variable domain, with the rest obtained from reference TRBV7-9 and TRBJ1-1, is as follows: DTGVSQNPRHKITKRGQNVTFRCDPISEHNRLYWYRQTLGQGPEFLTYFQNEAQLEKSRLLSDRFSAERPKGSFSTLEIQRTEQGDSAMYLCASSLVRDTEAFFGQGTRLTVV.

This clone was seen only a few times. This chain links TRBV11-2 with TRBJ2-5; D is perhaps TRBD2 (5 bases). With 5 bases removed from V and 0 bases from J, the gap between germline ends came to 13 bases. From germline, CDR1 is SGHAT and CDR2 FQNNGV. This CDR3 has 15 amino acids. CDR3 protein: CASSPGGLYQETQYF. The CDR3 DNA is TGTGCCAGCAGCCCAGGCGGACTTTACCAAGAGACCCAGTACTTC.

The chain uses TRBV6-5 and TRBJ2-7; 8 bases fit TRBD1. Germline V gene sequence: CDR1 MNHEY, CDR2 SVGAGI. The CDR3 has 13 amino acids. With V trimmed by 6 bases and J by 9 bases, 10 bases remained unmatched. As DNA, the CDR3 is TGTGCCAGCAGGCTGGGGACAGGAGGTCGGCAGTACTTC. It yields the protein CASRLGTGGRQYF.

The J gene is TRBJ1-2, the V gene TRBV5-1; no definite D call. The CDR3 runs 14 residues. The germline V gene encodes CDR1 SGHRS and CDR2 YFSETQ. V shed 4 bases and J shed 0 bases, with 10 bases lying between them. The CDR3 loop is CASSESASNYGYTF. As DNA, the CDR3 is TGCGCCAGCAGCGAGTCCGCATCTAACTATGGCTACACCTTC.

A word on this clone: In the same sample, other DNA sequences code for this CDR3. The genes are TRBV6-5 and TRBJ2-7; 9 nucleotides align to TRBD2. Trimming at V came to 7 bases and at J to 7 bases, leaving 11 bases not matched to a gene. This CDR3 spans 14 amino acids. Germline lookup yields CDR1 MNHEY and CDR2 SVGAGI. The CDR3 protein is CASMWREGRGEQYF. The CDR3 DNA is TGTGCCAGCATGTGGCGGGAGGGCCGGGGAGAGCAGTACTTC.

The chain employs TRBV27 and TRBJ2-7, with a weak D call TRBD2 (7 bases). Trimming removed 6 bases at V and 2 bases at J, with 23 bases between. There are 17 residues in the CDR3. Germline CDR1 is MNHEY and CDR2 is SMNVEV (reference sequence). CDR3 in DNA: TGTGCCAGCAGAACGTTAGGTGGCGGGGGCCGTACCTACGAGCAGTACTTC. Translation: CASRTLGGGGRTYEQYF.

This clone was counted once. The genes are TRBV6-5 and TRBJ1-2, with D possibly being TRBD1 (6 bases). Trimming pared 6 bases from V and 4 bases from J, leaving 15 bases between. Germline V gene sequence: CDR1 MNHEY, CDR2 SVGAGI. The CDR3 covers 14 residues. The CDR3 bases are TGTGCCAGCAGCTCCAAGACAGGCCTCTATGGCTACACCTTC. It is translated as CASSSKTGLYGYTF.

This clone was counted once. The CDR3 protein is CASSQRVGGGGQPQHF. The DNA of the CDR3 is TGCGCCAGCAGCCAAAGAGTAGGAGGGGGCGGACAGCCCCAGCATTTT. The chain employs TRBV4-1 and TRBJ1-5, with 7 bases that match TRBD1. V gave up 2 bases and J gave up 7 bases; unmatched junction bases: 11. Germline assignment: CDR1 MGHRA and CDR2 YSYEKL. The CDR3 runs to 16 residues.

The chain links TRBV6-5 to TRBJ2-7, with D maybe TRBD2 (7 bases). V shed 8 bases and J shed 4 bases, with 21 bases lying between them. The germline gives CDR1 MNHEY, CDR2 SVGAGI. The CDR3 extends over 15 amino acids. The CDR3 reads CASLGIQGGHYEQYF. CDR3 nucleotide sequence: TGTGCCAGCCTCGGGATACAGGGAGGGCATTACGAGCAGTACTTC.

The genes are TRBV7-8 and TRBJ2-3; 10 nucleotides match TRBD2. CDR1 SGHVS and CDR2 FQNEAQ come from the germline V gene. The CDR3 runs to 15 residues. Trimming took 6 bases from V and 4 from J; bases not matched to a gene: 7. Here the CDR3 DNA reads TGTGCCAGCAGTCTACTAGCGGGAATTCCAGATACGCAGTATTTT. The encoded protein is CASSLLAGIPDTQYF. The complete variable domain, with remaining parts taken from reference TRBV7-8 and TRBJ2-3, reads GAGVSQSPRYKVAKRGQDVALRCDPISGHVSLFWYQQALGQGPEFLTYFQNEAQLDKSGLPSDRFFAERPEGSVSTLKIQRTQQEDSAVYLCASSLLAGIPDTQYFGPGTRLTVL.

The chain combines TRBV7-9 with TRBJ2-7, with 7 bases fitting TRBD1. With 2 bases clipped from V and 5 bases from J, the junction kept 12 bases outside the gene matches. CDR1 is SEHNR and CDR2 is FQNEAQ in the germline V gene (reference sequence). This CDR3 has 16 residues. In nucleotides, the CDR3 is TGTGCCAGCAGCTTAACTTTTCAACAGGGGCGGCACGAGCAGTACTTC. It translates to CASSLTFQQGRHEQYF.

A remark on this clone: Other nucleotide sequences from this sample produce the same CDR3. The CDR3 region has the DNA TGCAGCGTTGTGCAGGGTAGGAACACTGAAGCTTTCTTT. This gives the protein CSVVQGRNTEAFF. V gene TRBV29-1 combines with J gene TRBJ1-1, with D perhaps TRBD1 (5 bases). The germline V gene has CDR1 SQVTM and CDR2 ANQGSEA. The CDR3 extends over 13 amino acids. Trimming removed 4 bases from V and 1 base from J, with 10 bases in between.

The V call is TRBV7-8, the J call TRBJ2-2; 8 positions match TRBD1. CDR3 length: 17 residues. The V gene end was trimmed by 1 base and the J gene end by 4 bases; junction bases not matched to a gene: 8. From germline, CDR1 is SGHVS and CDR2 FQNEAQ. The CDR3 region is CASSLGLDRVFTGELFF. In DNA, the CDR3 is TGTGCCAGCAGCTTAGGGCTGGACAGGGTATTCACCGGGGAGCTGTTTTTT. Combining the CDR3 with reference TRBV7-8 and TRBJ2-2 gives the whole variable domain GAGVSQSPRYKVAKRGQDVALRCDPISGHVSLFWYQQALGQGPEFLTYFQNEAQLDKSGLPSDRFFAERPEGSVSTLKIQRTQQEDSAVYLCASSLGLDRVFTGELFFGEGSRLTVL.

The chain is built from TRBV7-2 and TRBJ1-1; TRBD1 matches at 8 bases. With V trimmed by 5 bases and J by 0 bases, 2 bases remained unmatched. The length of the CDR3 is 14 residues. Germline CDR1 reads SGHTA; CDR2 reads FQGNSA. The CDR3, as DNA: TGTGCCAGCAGCGGACAGGGAATGAACACTGAAGCTTTCTTT. Translation: CASSGQGMNTEAFF.

The chain recombines TRBV10-3 with TRBJ2-3, with D possibly being TRBD2 (5 bases). CDR1 is ENHRY, CDR2 SYGVKD, per germline. This CDR3 is built from 14 residues. V lost 5 bases, J lost 0 bases, and 9 bases lay in between. CDR3 sequence: CAISHSVSTDTQYF. The CDR3 DNA sequence: TGTGCCATCAGTCATAGCGTGAGCACAGATACGCAGTATTTT.

The chain joins TRBV27 to TRBJ2-7; D might be TRBD1 (6 bases). Germline V gene data show CDR1 as MNHEY and CDR2 as SMNVEV (reference sequence). V dropped 5 bases and J dropped 4 bases, with 15 bases sitting between them. The CDR3 contains 14 residues. The CDR3, as DNA: TGTGCCAGCAGTATACTGACAGGATCTTACGAGCAGTACTTC. Residues: CASSILTGSYEQYF.

J is TRBJ2-5 and V is TRBV9; 7 nucleotides match TRBD2. Trimming cost V 3 bases and J 5 bases; bases outside gene matches: 10. Germline V gene data show CDR1 as SGDLS and CDR2 as YYNGEE. The CDR3 contains 15 residues. CDR3 in amino acids: CASSDGGGRFETQYF. In nucleotides, the CDR3 is TGTGCCAGCAGCGATGGGGGAGGGCGTTTCGAGACCCAGTACTTC.

The J gene is TRBJ2-7, the V gene TRBV30; 10 bases line up with TRBD2. CDR3 size: 15 residues. The germline gives CDR1 GTSNPN, CDR2 SVGIG (reference sequence). V shed 1 base and J 4 bases; nucleotides not matched to a gene: 7. CDR3 protein: CAWSDLAGVGYEQYF. For the CDR3, the DNA is TGTGCCTGGAGTGATCTAGCGGGAGTCGGTTACGAGCAGTACTTC. The whole variable domain, filled in from reference TRBV30 and TRBJ2-7, reads SQTIHQWPATLVQPVGSPLSLECTVEGTSNPNLYWYRQAAGRGLQLLFYSVGIGQISSEVPQNLSASRPQDRQFILSSKKLLLSDSGFYLCAWSDLAGVGYEQYFGPGTRLTVT.

This clone showed up just once. V is TRBV5-1 and J is TRBJ1-1; D is unresolved. The CDR3 loop spans 13 amino acids. Trimming shortened V by 4 bases and J by 2 bases, and 9 bases separated the two germline ends. Germline CDR1 is SGHRS and CDR2 is YFSETQ. As DNA, the CDR3 is TGCGCCAGCAGCCTAGGACTCAACACTGAAGCTTTCTTT. This codes for CASSLGLNTEAFF. Full variable domain (remainder filled in from reference TRBV5-1 and TRBJ1-1): KAGVTQTPRYLIKTRGQQVTLSCSPISGHRSVSWYQQTPGQGLQFLFEYFSETQRNKGNFPGRFSGRQFSNSRSEMNVSTLELGDSALYLCASSLGLNTEAFFGQGTRLTVV.

The chain is built from TRBV9 and TRBJ2-7, with TRBD2 matching 10 bases. Germline V CDR1 and CDR2: SGDLS, YYNGEE. With 0 bases clipped from V and 4 bases from J, the junction kept 7 bases outside the gene matches. This CDR3 comprises 16 residues. The CDR3 nucleotides read TGTGCCAGCAGCGTAGGGATTAGCGGGGGGAGGTACGAGCAGTACTTC. Protein product: CASSVGISGGRYEQYF.

The V and J genes are TRBV7-2 and TRBJ1-1; D not resolved. V was cut by 5 bases and J by 2 bases, with 9 bases left in between. CDR1 and CDR2 (germline): SGHTA, FQGNSA. CDR3 size: 13 residues. The CDR3 DNA reads as TGTGCCAGCAGCATGACACCAAACACTGAAGCTTTCTTT. Residues: CASSMTPNTEAFF.